This T cell receptor (beta chain) came from a study of shared clonotypes between healthy human individuals. Whole-study results and caveats: Non-shared clonotypes were found to have lower generation probabilities than the clonotypes that were shared by all four of the sorted-subset donors.

This CDR3 is 12 amino acids long. Germline CDR1 reads SGHRS; CDR2 reads YFSETQ. As for this clone: Its antigen is not identified. A junction end diverges from the germline sequence, so it may reflect a read error.

The protocol was immunoSEQ multiplex PCR, while the TCRdb copy is restricted to in-frame clones and leaves out a portion. This sample has over a million clones, with less than 99% found just once. The receptor's source is a man in his thirties or forties in good health. The sequencing sample was made of naive CD4+ T cells sorted from blood. Stated subset: CD45RA+ positively selected. This chain joins TRBV5-1 and TRBJ2-1, with TRBD2 matching over 10 bases. The CDR3 region is CASSLLSGRVLF. The CDR3 DNA is TGCGCCAGCAGCTTGCTGAGCGGGAGGGTCCTCTTC.